Sequencing of this T cell receptor beta chain was carried out in a study of blood T cell repertoires in COVID-19. Study-level background: Acute and convalescent COVID-19 samples came from the United States, Italy and Spain. T cells, B-cell-depleted T cells, or PBMCs supplied cDNA or gDNA.

CDR3 size: 13 residues. Germline loops: CDR1 MDHEN, CDR2 SYDVKM. Trimming took 7 bases from V and 8 from J, leaving 14 bases between them. Per the authors' pipeline: Reference gene primer amplification gave nucleated cell count estimates. Data came from immunoSEQ multiplex PCR; TCRdb stores just in-frame clones and leaves some out. The V and J calls and clone size come from that table; D and trimming were worked out from the DNA. The sample records about 100,000 clones, around 84% being singletons. The chain recombines TRBV28 with TRBJ1-4; a weak D match, TRBD1 (5 bases). The sample was peripheral blood. This TCR was sampled from a human donor in a cohort sampled during active COVID-19. CDR3 in DNA: TGTGCCAGCAATAGGGGAGGGGACGAAAAACTGTTTTTT. This encodes CASNRGGDEKLFF.